Listed below are T cell receptor beta chains from one sample, sequenced in a study of CD8+CD57+ T cells in acquired aplastic anemia. TCRdb re-called the reads through MiXCR, storing one row per CDR3 protein. The repertoire holds 200,000 to 300,000 distinct CDR3 sequences, with roughly 82% as singletons. Material: sorted CD4+, CD8+, or CD8+CD57+ T cells (not recorded which) from PBMCs. The receptors come from a human donor with aplastic anemia. The CDR3 runs from the conserved cysteine through the conserved F or W. Each record gives: V gene, D gene, J gene, clone size, CDR3 DNA, CDR3 protein. A D gene is named only where the DNA matches it firmly. Size is stated for part of the rows, as once, few or many counts, or as a class when the clone is expanded.

V gene: TRBV7-3
D gene: .
J gene: TRBJ2-5
clone size: few
CDR3 DNA: TGTGCCAGCAGCCGGAGAACCCAAGAGACCCAGTACTTC
CDR3 protein: CASSRRTQETQYF

V gene: TRBV2
D gene: .
J gene: TRBJ1-5
clone size: .
CDR3 DNA: TGCGCCAGCAGCGACCGAGGGACTCAGCCCCAGCATTTT
CDR3 protein: CASSDRGTQPQHF

V gene: TRBV2
D gene: .
J gene: TRBJ2-1
clone size: .
CDR3 DNA: TGTGCCAGCAGCGAGGGGGGCACAAACGGTCAGTATTTGCAGTTCTTC
CDR3 protein: CASSEGGTNGQYLQFF

V gene: TRBV7-9
D gene: .
J gene: TRBJ2-1
clone size: .
CDR3 DNA: TGTGCCAGCAGCTTAGTACCCGGGGAGCTGTATTTTGAGTTCTTC
CDR3 protein: CASSLVPGELYFEFF

V gene: TRBV7-2
D gene: .
J gene: TRBJ2-3
clone size: .
CDR3 DNA: TGTGCCAGCAGCTTCGCGGCGGGTCGGTACAATGAGCAGTTT
CDR3 protein: CASSFAAGRYNEQF

V gene: TRBV5-1
D gene: .
J gene: TRBJ1-1
clone size: .
CDR3 DNA: TGCGCCAGCAGCTTGGGGGCGGGGGCGATGGGCACTGAAGCTTTCTTT
CDR3 protein: CASSLGAGAMGTEAFF

V gene: TRBV27
D gene: .
J gene: TRBJ2-2
clone size: .
CDR3 DNA: TGTGCCAGCAGGGCAGGGGACGCCGGGGGGCTGTTTTTT
CDR3 protein: CASRAGDAGGLFF

V gene: TRBV7-9
D gene: .
J gene: TRBJ2-3
clone size: .
CDR3 DNA: TGTGCCAGCGGGGACGGGGGCACAGGTGCGCGGGATTTT
CDR3 protein: CASGDGGTGARDF

V gene: TRBV5-1
D gene: TRBD2
J gene: TRBJ2-3
clone size: .
CDR3 DNA: TGCGCCAGCAGCTTGGGCCCGGTGAATAGCGGGAGAACAGATACGCAGTATTTT
CDR3 protein: CASSLGPVNSGRTDTQYF

V gene: TRBV15
D gene: TRBD2
J gene: TRBJ2-6
clone size: .
CDR3 DNA: TGTGCCACCAGCCGCGGGGGGGTCGCCTCTGGGGCCAACGTCCTGACTTTC
CDR3 protein: CATSRGGVASGANVLTF

V gene: TRBV10-3
D gene: .
J gene: TRBJ2-1
clone size: once
CDR3 DNA: TGTGCCATCAGGGGGAGAAATGACGATGAGCAGTTCTTC
CDR3 protein: CAIRGRNDDEQFF

V gene: TRBV9
D gene: .
J gene: TRBJ2-1
clone size: .
CDR3 DNA: TGTGCCAGCAGCTTAGACCGGGCCAGGGACAATGCGGAGTTCTTC
CDR3 protein: CASSLDRARDNAEFF

V gene: TRBV9
D gene: .
J gene: TRBJ1-2
clone size: .
CDR3 DNA: TGTGCCAGCAGCGTGAGTTCCCGCGGCTACACATTCGGCTACACCTTC
CDR3 protein: CASSVSSRGYTFGYTF

V gene: TRBV7-8
D gene: .
J gene: TRBJ2-3
clone size: once
CDR3 DNA: TGTGCCAGCAGCTTAGCGGGCTGTCCGGGGTGGGGGAGTTTT
CDR3 protein: CASSLAGCPGWGSF

V gene: TRBV11-3
D gene: .
J gene: TRBJ2-2
clone size: .
CDR3 DNA: TGTGCCAGCGGCTTACCGCTCACAGGGGAGCTGTTTTTT
CDR3 protein: CASGLPLTGELFF

V gene: TRBV20-1
D gene: .
J gene: TRBJ2-1
clone size: many
CDR3 DNA: TGCAGTTCGGGACCCTACAATGAGCAGTTCTTC
CDR3 protein: CSSGPYNEQFF

V gene: TRBV24-1
D gene: .
J gene: TRBJ2-5
clone size: .
CDR3 DNA: TGTGCCACCAGTGACCCTAATCAGGGTGGCGGAGAGACCCAGTACTTC
CDR3 protein: CATSDPNQGGGETQYF

V gene: TRBV11-3
D gene: .
J gene: TRBJ2-3
clone size: .
CDR3 DNA: TGTGCCAGCAGCGTAGATCTGACAGGAATAGATACGCAGTATTTT
CDR3 protein: CASSVDLTGIDTQYF